Below are 32 T cell receptor beta chains sequenced from a single sample in a study of blood T cell repertoires in COVID-19. Using immunoSEQ multiplex PCR, the repertoire was profiled, and TCRdb retains in-frame clones only, with some absent. The sample shows 85,000 to 100,000 clones, 72% of them seen only once. Input material: peripheral blood. Receptors originate from a woman aged 55-70 years in a cohort sampled during active or convalescent COVID-19.

This clone was observed a handful of times. This chain joins TRBV9 and TRBJ2-2, with a possible D match to TRBD2 (5 bases). Per germline, CDR1 SGDLS and CDR2 YYNGEE. V was pared by 1 base and J by 6 bases, with 16 bases between. This CDR3 is built from 16 residues. CDR3 in amino acids: CASSVSPRLRAGELFF. The CDR3 coding sequence is TGTGCCAGCAGCGTATCTCCCCGACTAAGGGCCGGGGAGCTGTTTTTT.

This chain links TRBV6-5 with TRBJ2-7, with no clear D. The germline gives CDR1 MNHEY, CDR2 SVGAGI. CDR3 length: 15 residues. V was cut by 2 bases and J by 7 bases, with 18 bases left in between. The CDR3 DNA sequence: TGTGCCAGCAGTTACGCCCGAGACCTCCCCGGGGAGCAGTACTTC. Its translation is CASSYARDLPGEQYF.

The J gene is TRBJ1-2, the V gene TRBV10-3; a possible D gene is TRBD1 (5 bases). V dropped 6 bases and J dropped 5 bases, with 16 bases sitting between them. The germline CDR1 and CDR2 sequences are ENHRY and SYGVKD. The CDR3 sequence is 14 residues long. Here the CDR3 DNA reads TGTGCCATCAGGGGGGAGCAGGGAGGTTATGGCTACACCTTC. Protein: CAIRGEQGGYGYTF.

The V call is TRBV30, the J call TRBJ2-2; 9 bases fit TRBD1. With V trimmed by 2 bases and J by 5 bases, 3 bases remained unmatched. This CDR3 is built from 14 residues. The germline V gene encodes CDR1 GTSNPN and CDR2 SVGIG (reference sequence). CDR3: CAWSHRGRTGELFF. CDR3 sequence (DNA): TGTGCCTGGAGTCACAGGGGGCGTACCGGGGAGCTGTTTTTT.

The chain combines TRBV30 with TRBJ2-2; 7 nucleotides line up with TRBD1. This CDR3 has 15 amino acids. Losses at the gene ends were 4 bases for V and 1 base for J; bases not matched to a gene: 6. CDR1 and CDR2 from the germline V gene are GTSNPN and SVGIG (reference sequence). CDR3 in amino acids: CAWTPRGRNTGELFF. DNA of the CDR3: TGTGCCTGGACCCCAAGGGGGCGGAACACCGGGGAGCTGTTTTTT.

This chain joins TRBV20-1 and TRBJ2-3, with a possible D match to TRBD2 (5 bases). The germline CDR1 and CDR2 sequences are DFQATT and SNEGSKA (reference sequence). The ends were cut back, 5 bases at V and 4 bases at J, with 13 bases in the middle. CDR3 length equals 13 residues. As DNA, the CDR3 is TGCAGTGCTGGTGGCGCGAGGGCAGATACGCAGTATTTT. This translates into CSAGGARADTQYF.

The chain is built from TRBV5-1 and TRBJ2-2; 10 bases fit TRBD2. J lost 2 bases, V lost 1 base, and 5 bases had no gene match. CDR1 and CDR2 (germline): SGHRS, YFSETQ. This CDR3 comprises 17 residues. The DNA for the CDR3 is TGCGCCAGCAGCTTGAGGCTAGCGGGGGCCAACACCGGGGAGCTGTTTTTT. Protein: CASSLRLAGANTGELFF. The full variable domain, completed using reference TRBV5-1 and TRBJ2-2, is KAGVTQTPRYLIKTRGQQVTLSCSPISGHRSVSWYQQTPGQGLQFLFEYFSETQRNKGNFPGRFSGRQFSNSRSEMNVSTLELGDSALYLCASSLRLAGANTGELFFGEGSRLTVL.

The rearrangement links TRBV12-3 or TRBV12-4 to TRBJ1-2; possibly TRBD1 for D (5 bases). The CDR3 length is 13 residues. The V and J ends lost 2 bases and 9 bases respectively, with 13 bases between them. CDR3 region: CASSLMGPLSYTF. For the CDR3, the DNA is TGTGCCAGCAGTTTAATGGGGCCCCTTAGCTACACCTTC.

The V and J genes are TRBV21-1 and TRBJ2-4; TRBD2, the D gene given by the table, was not confirmed from the DNA. TRBV21-1 is termed a pseudogene. The CDR3 runs to 16 residues. The CDR3 region is CASSSPSPGLAPLRHF. DNA for the CDR3: TGTGCCAGCAGCAGCCCCTCCCCGGGACTAGCGCCCCTCAGGCACTTC.

Only one count was recorded for this clone. The chain recombines TRBV27 with TRBJ2-3; perhaps TRBD1 as D (5 bases). From germline, CDR1 is MNHEY and CDR2 SMNVEV (reference sequence). The CDR3 covers 15 residues. Trimming left V 5 bases short and J 2 bases short, with 14 bases between. This CDR3 reads CASSQGGHTTDTQYF. CDR3 DNA sequence: TGTGCCAGCAGTCAGGGCGGACATACCACAGATACGCAGTATTTT.

The V gene is TRBV5-5, the J gene TRBJ2-5; no clear D. The CDR3 loop spans 13 amino acids. CDR1 and CDR2 (germline): SGHKS, YYEKEE (reference sequence). Trimming took off 2 bases at V and 5 bases at J, with 10 bases between the two ends. For the CDR3, the DNA is TGTGCCAGCAGCTTTCCGAGCCGGGAGACCCAGTACTTC. Protein product: CASSFPSRETQYF.

This chain uses TRBV3-1 (or the pseudogene TRBV3-2) with TRBJ2-2, with D uncertain. Germline assignment: CDR1 LGHDT and CDR2 YNNKEL (reference sequence). Between the trimmed V and J ends, which lost 3 bases and 13 bases, there was a span of 18 bases. The CDR3 length is 14 residues. The CDR3 loop reads CASSQPTVTGALFF. The CDR3 DNA reads TGTGCCAGCAGCCAGCCTACCGTCACCGGAGCGCTGTTTTTT.

This clone was detected a few times. The rearrangement uses TRBV11-1 and TRBJ2-7; D is possibly TRBD1 (5 bases). The germline CDR1 and CDR2 sequences are SGHAT and FQDESV (reference sequence). The CDR3 is 15 residues long. V gave up 5 bases and J gave up 6 bases, with 20 bases separating them. CDR3 in DNA: TGTGCCAGCAGCCCGAGGACCAGGGCGAATCCCGAGCAGTACTTC. The encoded protein is CASSPRTRANPEQYF. The complete variable domain, with remaining parts taken from reference TRBV11-1 and TRBJ2-7, reads EAEVAQSPRYKITEKSQAVAFWCDPISGHATLYWYRQILGQGPELLVQFQDESVVDDSQLPKDRFSAERLKGVDSTLKIQPAELGDSAMYLCASSPRTRANPEQYFGPGTRLTVT.

The rearrangement links TRBV6-5 to TRBJ2-5; 9 bases fit TRBD1. V dropped 1 base and J dropped 5; count of bases not matched to a gene: 5. CDR3 length: 15 residues. The germline V gene encodes CDR1 MNHEY and CDR2 SVGAGI. The CDR3, as DNA: TGTGCCAGCAGTTACTGGGACAGGGTGGGGGAGACCCAGTACTTC. Translating it yields CASSYWDRVGETQYF.

This sequence joins TRBV11-3 and TRBJ2-1, with TRBD1 matching 8 bases. CDR3 length equals 13 residues. The V and J ends lost 5 bases and 5 bases, in that order; junction bases with no gene match: 2. Germline CDR1 SGHNT, CDR2 YENEEA. Written as DNA, the CDR3 is TGTGCCAGCAGCCCGGACAGGGACAATGAGCAGTTCTTC. This translates into CASSPDRDNEQFF.

The chain links TRBV12-3 or TRBV12-4 to TRBJ1-6; no clear D gene. Trimming removed 6 bases from V and 7 bases from J, with 10 bases in between. The CDR3 totals 13 residues. The CDR3: CASRQVPNSPLHF. As DNA, the CDR3 is TGTGCCAGCAGGCAGGTGCCCAATTCACCCCTCCACTTT.

V is TRBV6-6 and J is TRBJ2-2; tentatively, D is TRBD2 (7 bases). Germline CDR1 reads MNHNY; CDR2 reads SVGAGI (reference sequence). The CDR3 extends over 12 amino acids. The germline V and J ends were trimmed by 8 bases and 7 bases, with 11 bases remaining between them. The DNA for the CDR3 is TGTGCCAGCGGGGGGGCGTACGGGGAGCTGTTTTTT. This gives the protein CASGGAYGELFF.

The chain joins TRBV5-1 to TRBJ2-5, with TRBD2 identical over 11 bases. Germline V gene lookup returns CDR1 SGHRS and CDR2 YFSETQ. There are 14 residues in the CDR3. The V segment lost 4 bases and the J segment 2 bases; nucleotides outside the gene matches: 1. The CDR3 DNA follows: TGCGCCAGCAGCCGACTAGCGGGGCAAGAGACCCAGTACTTC. Translation gives CASSRLAGQETQYF.

This sequence joins TRBV5-1 and TRBJ2-3; 9 positions match TRBD1. V gave up 4 bases and J gave up 6 bases; unmatched junction bases: 9. This CDR3 region has 15 residues. In germline, CDR1 is SGHRS, CDR2 YFSETQ. The CDR3 nucleotides are TGCGCCAGCAGCCTCCCGGGACAGGGTACTGATACGCAGTATTTT. Its protein is CASSLPGQGTDTQYF.

Here the CDR3 reads CASSSGQGFFRGNTGELFF. The DNA of the CDR3 is TGCGCCAGCAGCTCGGGACAGGGGTTTTTCCGGGGGAACACCGGGGAGCTGTTTTTT. The rearrangement uses TRBV5-1 and TRBJ2-2; TRBD1 matches at 10 bases. Germline assignment: CDR1 SGHRS and CDR2 YFSETQ. The CDR3 extends over 19 amino acids. The ends lost 3 bases at V and 1 base at J; junction bases unmatched: 12.

In this sample, this clone turned up once. V is TRBV6-2 or TRBV6-3 and J is TRBJ1-1; D remains unclear. CDR1 and CDR2 (germline): MNHEY, SVGEGT. The V end was cut by 7 bases, the J end by 0 bases, with 18 bases between. CDR3 length equals 16 residues. The CDR3 DNA reads TGTGCCAGCACCCCACTCTTCATGAGAATGAACACTGAAGCTTTCTTT. Residues: CASTPLFMRMNTEAFF.

The rearrangement uses TRBV11-2 and TRBJ2-2; TRBD1 aligns across 7 bases. The V segment lost 3 bases and the J segment 1 base; nucleotides outside the gene matches: 5. The CDR3 has 16 residues. The germline CDR1 and CDR2 sequences are SGHAT and FQNNGV. In DNA form, the CDR3 reads TGTGCCAGCAGCTTTGACAGGGATCTGAACACCGGGGAGCTGTTTTTT. This codes for CASSFDRDLNTGELFF.

The chain carries TRBV4-1 and TRBJ2-5, with 15 bases that match TRBD2. This CDR3 is built from 17 residues. Germline CDR1 is MGHRA and CDR2 is YSYEKL. V was clipped by 2 bases and J by 5 bases; unmatched bases: 6. CDR3 amino acids: CASSQSGLAGGWETQYF. For the CDR3, the DNA is TGCGCCAGCAGCCAATCGGGACTAGCGGGGGGATGGGAGACCCAGTACTTC.

The rearrangement joins TRBV4-1 to TRBJ2-1; weak D call: TRBD2 (5 bases). The CDR3 runs to 15 residues. CDR1 is MGHRA and CDR2 is YSYEKL in the germline V gene. Trimming removed 4 bases at V and 1 base at J, with 11 bases between. The CDR3 bases are TGCGCCAGCAGCCGGAACCAGCGGTCCTACAATGAGCAGTTCTTC. It specifies CASSRNQRSYNEQFF.

The chain joins TRBV25-1 to TRBJ1-6; 8 bases map to TRBD1. The CDR3 consists of 15 residues. V gave up 6 bases and J gave up 6 bases; unmatched junction bases: 7. The germline V gene has CDR1 MGHDK and CDR2 SYGVNS. CDR3 DNA: TGTGCCAGCAGGACCCAGGGGGCGGTTAATTCACCCCTCCACTTT. Translated, it gives CASRTQGAVNSPLHF.

This clone was recorded a few times. V usage is TRBV19 and J usage is TRBJ2-3; 8 bases are a match to TRBD1. With 3 bases clipped from V and 1 base from J, the junction kept 9 bases outside the gene matches. CDR1 is LNHDA, CDR2 SQIVND, per germline (reference sequence). The length of the CDR3 is 17 residues. The DNA for the CDR3 is TGTGCCAGTAGTATCGATACCCGCAGGGGGCGCACAGATACGCAGTATTTT. Encoded protein: CASSIDTRRGRTDTQYF.

V gene TRBV5-4 combines with J gene TRBJ2-3; 10 nucleotides line up with TRBD2. From germline, CDR1 is SGHNT and CDR2 YYREEE (reference sequence). This CDR3 region has 16 residues. The V and J ends lost 4 bases and 5 bases, in that order; junction bases with no gene match: 10. The CDR3 loop is CASSPSSGGARDTQYF. The CDR3 DNA sequence: TGTGCCAGCAGCCCCTCCAGCGGGGGGGCAAGAGATACGCAGTATTTT.

The chain is built from TRBV7-2 and TRBJ2-2, with a tentative D call TRBD1 (5 bases). Per germline, CDR1 SGHTA and CDR2 FQGNSA. Trimming took 1 base from V and 7 from J, leaving 13 bases between them. CDR3 length equals 15 residues. The CDR3 reads CASSLVAGIGGELFF. The CDR3 bases are TGTGCCAGCAGCTTAGTGGCAGGGATTGGCGGGGAGCTGTTTTTT.

The chain links TRBV15 to TRBJ2-7, with D possibly TRBD2 on 5 matching bases. V gave up 5 bases and J gave up 4 bases, with 21 bases separating them. This CDR3 is built from 16 residues. The germline CDR1 and CDR2 sequences are LNHNV and YYDKDF (reference sequence). The CDR3 is CATSEHPGRLSYEQYF. CDR3 nucleotides: TGTGCCACCAGCGAGCACCCGGGAAGGTTGTCATACGAGCAGTACTTC.

This clone was seen a single time. The chain uses TRBV5-1 and TRBJ1-1, with a possible D match to TRBD1 (6 bases). V lost 0 bases and J 11 bases, leaving 17 bases between the germline ends. The CDR3 spans 14 residues. The germline CDR1 and CDR2 sequences are SGHRS and YFSETQ. The CDR3 loop reads CASSLEGGRNEAFF. The CDR3 nucleotides read TGCGCCAGCAGCTTGGAGGGGGGGCGAAATGAGGCTTTCTTT. Filled out from reference TRBV5-1 and TRBJ1-1, the complete variable domain reads KAGVTQTPRYLIKTRGQQVTLSCSPISGHRSVSWYQQTPGQGLQFLFEYFSETQRNKGNFPGRFSGRQFSNSRSEMNVSTLELGDSALYLCASSLEGGRNEAFFGQGTRLTVV.

The CDR3 reads CASSSSVDGFGYTF. The DNA of the CDR3 is TGTGCCAGCAGCTCCTCAGTAGACGGGTTTGGCTACACCTTC. This rearrangement joins TRBV5-6 to TRBJ1-2; no definite D call. The germline CDR1 and CDR2 sequences are SGHDT and YYEEEE. The CDR3 totals 14 residues. V lost 3 bases to trimming and J lost 7 bases, with 16 bases between them.

The chain employs TRBV5-1 and TRBJ2-7; D possibly corresponds to TRBD2 (6 bases). The CDR3 covers 13 residues. V was pared by 4 bases and J by 2 bases, with 10 bases between. Germline V gene sequence: CDR1 SGHRS, CDR2 YFSETQ. The CDR3 DNA is TGCGCCAGCAGCAATACGGGGGCCTACGAGCAGTACTTC. Its protein is CASSNTGAYEQYF.